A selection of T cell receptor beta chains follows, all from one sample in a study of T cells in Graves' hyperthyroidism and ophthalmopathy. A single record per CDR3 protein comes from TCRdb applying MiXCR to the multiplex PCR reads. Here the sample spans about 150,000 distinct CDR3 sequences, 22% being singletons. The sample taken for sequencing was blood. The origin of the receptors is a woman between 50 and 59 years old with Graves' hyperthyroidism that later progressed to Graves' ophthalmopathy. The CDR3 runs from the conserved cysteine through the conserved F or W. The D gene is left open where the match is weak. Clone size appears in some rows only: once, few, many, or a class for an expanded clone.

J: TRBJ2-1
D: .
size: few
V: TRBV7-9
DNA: TGTGCCAGCAGCTTAGGAGGCGGAGGGGACTACAATGAGCAGTTCTTC
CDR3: CASSLGGGGDYNEQFF

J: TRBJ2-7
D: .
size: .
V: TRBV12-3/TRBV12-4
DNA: TGTGCCAGCAGCCGGGCCCCGGACGAGCAGTACTTC
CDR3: CASSRAPDEQYF

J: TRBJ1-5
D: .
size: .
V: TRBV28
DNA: TGTGCCAGCAGTTCGACAGTCCTTGGTTTCGGCAATCAGCCCCAGCATTTT
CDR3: CASSSTVLGFGNQPQHF

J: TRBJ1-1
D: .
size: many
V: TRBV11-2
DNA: TGTGCCAGCAGCTTAGAGCTGAACACTGAAGCTTTCTTT
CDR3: CASSLELNTEAFF

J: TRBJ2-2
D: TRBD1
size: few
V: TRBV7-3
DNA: TGTGCCAGTAGTAAGGGGGCTACCGGGGAGCTGTTTTTT
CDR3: CASSKGATGELFF

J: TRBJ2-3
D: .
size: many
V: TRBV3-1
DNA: TGTGCCAGCAGCCTCGACGGGGCCCGCACAGATACGCAGTATTTT
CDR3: CASSLDGARTDTQYF

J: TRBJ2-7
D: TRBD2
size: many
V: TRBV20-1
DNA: TGCAGTGCCCGCCGACTAGCGGTCAGCTCCTACGAGCAGTACTTC
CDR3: CSARRLAVSSYEQYF

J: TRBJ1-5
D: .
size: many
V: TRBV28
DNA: TGTGCCAGCAGTTTACGCCAGCTCCTAAGTCAGCCCCAGCATTTT
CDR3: CASSLRQLLSQPQHF

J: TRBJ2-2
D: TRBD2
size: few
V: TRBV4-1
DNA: TGCGCCAGCAGACTAGCGGGAGATAACACCGGGGAGCTGTTTTTT
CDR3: CASRLAGDNTGELFF

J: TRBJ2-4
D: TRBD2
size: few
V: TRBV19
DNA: TGTGCCAGTAGTAACGGACTAGCGGGAGAAACCAAAAACATTCAGTACTTC
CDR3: CASSNGLAGETKNIQYF

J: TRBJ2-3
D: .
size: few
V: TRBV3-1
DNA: TGTGCCAGCAGCCAAGGCGGCCGCAATACGCAGTATTTT
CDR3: CASSQGGRNTQYF

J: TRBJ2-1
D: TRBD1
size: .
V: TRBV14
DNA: TGTGCCAGCAGCCCCACGGGACAGGGACACAATGAGCAGTTCTTC
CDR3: CASSPTGQGHNEQFF

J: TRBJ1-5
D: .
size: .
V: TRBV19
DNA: TGTGCCAGTAGTATAGGGCGGTCAAGCAATCAGCCCCAGCATTTT
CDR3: CASSIGRSSNQPQHF

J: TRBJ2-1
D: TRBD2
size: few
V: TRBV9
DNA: TGTGCCAGCAGCGTCACTAGCGGGAGGTCCTACAATGAGCAGTTCTTC
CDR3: CASSVTSGRSYNEQFF

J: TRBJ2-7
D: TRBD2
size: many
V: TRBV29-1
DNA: TGCAGCGTCCCCATAACTAGCGGGCCTTACTACGAGCAGTACTTC
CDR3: CSVPITSGPYYEQYF